The rows below give T cell receptor beta chains drawn from one sample of a study of Graves' ophthalmopathy and Graves' hyperthyroidism. TCRdb redid the calling of the multiplex PCR reads with MiXCR, one entry per CDR3 protein. This table has about 400,000 distinct CDR3 sequences, around 21% appearing once. The source material was peripheral blood. The receptors derive from a woman between 18 and 30 years old with stable Graves' hyperthyroidism. Each CDR3 is given with its conserved first and last residue. D genes are given only for firm matches. Clone sizes are given selectively: once, few, many, or a class where the clone is expanded.

j_call,clone_size,d_call,v_call,cdr3_aa,cdr3_nt
TRBJ2-5,many,TRBD2,TRBV12-3/TRBV12-4,CASSVLRGTSGSAPQYF,TGTGCCAGCAGCGTCCTCAGGGGGACTAGCGGGAGTGCCCCCCAGTACTTC
TRBJ1-1,NA,NA,TRBV7-9,CASKAGESTEAFF,TGTGCCAGCAAGGCGGGTGAGTCCACTGAAGCTTTCTTT
TRBJ2-5,many,TRBD1,TRBV7-2,CASSLERDRHRETQYF,TGTGCCAGCAGCTTAGAAAGGGACAGGCATCGAGAGACCCAGTACTTC
TRBJ2-7,NA,NA,TRBV30,CAWSLGTGMSYEQYF,TGTGCCTGGAGTTTAGGAACAGGGATGTCCTACGAGCAGTACTTC
TRBJ2-7,many,NA,TRBV29-1,CSVLEVMGSYEQYF,TGCAGCGTCCTGGAGGTTATGGGTAGCTACGAGCAGTACTTC
TRBJ1-6,many,TRBD1,TRBV20-1,CSASPRTGGGSPLHF,TGCAGTGCTAGCCCCAGGACAGGGGGCGGTTCACCCCTCCACTTT
TRBJ1-2,NA,NA,TRBV12-3/TRBV12-4,CASSFGTYGYTF,TGTGCCAGCAGTTTCGGCACGTATGGCTACACCTTC
TRBJ2-5,few,NA,TRBV10-3,CAISEDAGLQETQYF,TGTGCCATCAGTGAGGATGCGGGGCTCCAAGAGACCCAGTACTTC
TRBJ2-7,NA,NA,TRBV5-1,CASSLGSPSQNYKQYF,TGCGCCAGCAGCTTGGGGAGTCCGTCCCAAAACTACAAGCAGTACTTC
TRBJ2-5,many,TRBD2,TRBV5-4,CASSLAWGGVETQYF,TGTGCCAGCAGCTTGGCCTGGGGGGGAGTAGAGACCCAGTACTTC
TRBJ2-5,many,TRBD1,TRBV30,CAWSVGQGQETQYF,TGTGCCTGGAGTGTAGGACAGGGACAAGAGACCCAGTACTTC
TRBJ2-7,many,NA,TRBV5-1,CASSLGGTLAYEQYF,TGCGCCAGCAGCTTGGGAGGGACGCTCGCCTACGAGCAGTACTTC
TRBJ2-7,many,NA,TRBV20-1,CSARDNSYEQYF,TGCAGTGCTAGAGATAACAGCTACGAGCAGTACTTC
TRBJ1-5,many,NA,TRBV29-1,CSVQGYNQPQHF,TGCAGCGTCCAGGGGTACAATCAGCCCCAGCATTTT
TRBJ1-2,many,NA,TRBV6-5,CASSYFQGSPMGYTF,TGTGCCAGCAGTTACTTTCAGGGGTCGCCTATGGGCTACACCTTC
TRBJ1-5,NA,NA,TRBV19,CASSISGGFSNQPQHF,TGTGCCAGTAGTATTTCCGGGGGCTTTAGCAATCAGCCCCAGCATTTT
TRBJ1-2,many,NA,TRBV9,CASNLNSGLGDYTF,TGTGCCAGCAATTTAAACTCGGGCCTAGGTGACTACACCTTC
TRBJ2-2,NA,NA,TRBV30,CAWARRLGSLTGELFF,TGTGCCTGGGCAAGGCGGCTAGGGTCCTTGACCGGGGAGCTGTTTTTT
TRBJ1-5,many,NA,TRBV11-2,CASSLVGPGANQPQHF,TGTGCCAGCAGCTTAGTCGGACCAGGAGCGAATCAGCCCCAGCATTTT
TRBJ2-2,many,NA,TRBV25-1,CASSEIGGNTGELFF,TGTGCCAGCAGTGAGATAGGGGGAAACACCGGGGAGCTGTTTTTT
TRBJ2-5,NA,NA,TRBV5-1,CASSFRRRGQKTQYF,TGCGCCAGCAGCTTCAGACGGCGGGGCCAAAAGACCCAGTACTTC
TRBJ2-5,many,TRBD1,TRBV7-2,CASSLALPGQGARETQYF,TGTGCCAGCAGCTTAGCGCTCCCCGGACAGGGGGCACGGGAGACCCAGTACTTC
TRBJ2-5,NA,TRBD2,TRBV7-2,CASSLDAGEETQYF,TGTGCCAGCAGCTTAGATGCGGGGGAAGAGACCCAGTACTTC
TRBJ1-5,many,NA,TRBV7-3,CASSSQWGCNQPQHF,TGTGCCAGCAGCTCCCAGTGGGGGTGCAATCAGCCCCAGCATTTT
TRBJ1-2,many,TRBD1,TRBV10-3,CAIRGQGSANYGYTF,TGTGCCATCAGGGGACAGGGGTCAGCTAACTATGGCTACACCTTC
TRBJ1-2,many,NA,TRBV20-1,CSASDSGDHGYTF,TGCAGTGCTAGTGATTCAGGGGACCATGGCTACACCTTC
TRBJ1-6,many,NA,TRBV13,CASSPTGSRGNSPLHF,TGTGCCAGCAGTCCAACAGGGTCCAGGGGCAATTCACCCCTCCACTTT
TRBJ2-7,many,NA,TRBV6-2/TRBV6-3,CASSPGKAYEQYF,TGTGCCAGCAGTCCCGGAAAGGCCTACGAGCAGTACTTC
TRBJ2-7,few,TRBD2,TRBV11-2,CASSLCSGRSYEQYF,TGTGCCAGCAGCCTCTGTAGCGGGAGGAGCTACGAGCAGTACTTC
TRBJ2-4,few,NA,TRBV19,CASSRGRQEFEKFF,TGTGCCAGTAGTAGGGGGAGACAGGAGTTTGAGAAGTTCTTC
TRBJ2-2,NA,TRBD2,TRBV10-1,CASSPGGVNTGELFF,TGCGCCAGCTCCCCCGGGGGGGTTAACACCGGGGAGCTGTTTTTT
TRBJ2-2,few,TRBD2,TRBV11-2,CASKYPMRGADTGELFF,TGTGCCAGCAAGTACCCCATGCGGGGGGCGGACACCGGGGAGCTGTTTTTT
TRBJ2-6,many,TRBD2,TRBV5-1,CASSLGVAGVPGANVLTF,TGCGCCAGCAGCTTGGGGGTAGCGGGAGTTCCTGGGGCCAACGTCCTGACTTTC
TRBJ2-2,NA,NA,TRBV30,CARGQLTGELCF,TGTGCGAGAGGACAGCTCACCGGGGAGCTGTGTTTT
TRBJ2-5,many,TRBD1,TRBV20-1,CSARDTGVETQYF,TGCAGTGCTAGAGACACAGGGGTTGAGACCCAGTACTTC
TRBJ2-7,many,NA,TRBV11-2,CASSSLRGAMDEQYF,TGTGCCAGCAGCTCTCTACGGGGGGCGATGGACGAGCAGTACTTC
TRBJ1-1,NA,NA,TRBV5-1,CASREGGGTTEAFF,TGCGCCAGTCGCGAGGGGGGAGGGACCACTGAAGCTTTCTTT
TRBJ1-5,many,NA,TRBV6-1,CASSPMIGIGNQPQHF,TGTGCCAGCAGTCCCATGATAGGGATTGGGAATCAGCCCCAGCATTTT
TRBJ2-2,many,TRBD2,TRBV5-1,CASSLDLADNTGELFF,TGCGCCAGCAGCTTGGACCTAGCGGACAACACCGGGGAGCTGTTTTTT
TRBJ2-7,few,TRBD2,TRBV10-2,CASSIGLAGGLEQYF,TGCGCCAGCAGCATTGGGCTAGCGGGAGGTCTCGAGCAGTACTTC
TRBJ2-7,few,NA,TRBV6-2/TRBV6-3,CASSYPAGGINYEQYF,TGTGCCAGCAGTTACCCCGCCGGGGGCATCAATTACGAGCAGTACTTC
TRBJ2-7,many,TRBD2,TRBV19,CASSGLAGLYEQYF,TGTGCCAGTAGTGGACTAGCGGGACTCTACGAGCAGTACTTC
TRBJ1-1,many,NA,TRBV20-1,CSASQGFWAGNTEAFF,TGCAGTGCTAGCCAGGGTTTCTGGGCTGGCAACACTGAAGCTTTCTTT
TRBJ1-2,many,TRBD1,TRBV12-3/TRBV12-4,CASSLPRQGGDGYTF,TGTGCCAGCAGCCTTCCCCGACAGGGAGGCGATGGCTACACCTTC
TRBJ2-7,many,TRBD2,TRBV10-3,CAVGAGLAGTFSYEQYF,TGTGCCGTCGGGGCGGGGCTAGCGGGAACCTTCTCCTACGAGCAGTACTTC
TRBJ2-4,many,TRBD1,TRBV4-2,CASSQDIRGRGEVSTIQYF,TGTGCCAGCAGCCAAGATATAAGGGGGCGAGGGGAAGTTAGTACCATTCAGTACTTC